This T cell receptor beta chain was captured by sequencing in a study of control samples from healthy donors and cancer patients. CDR1 is MGHDK and CDR2 is SYGVNS in the germline V gene. The CDR3 extends over 14 amino acids. V lost 5 bases and J lost 8; bases outside the gene matches: 11. TCRdb's copy holds only in-frame clones and misses some; the assay was immunoSEQ multiplex PCR. This sample yields about 69,000 clones, of which approximately 89% are seen a single time; under 20% belongs to the top ten. The source of this sequence is a man between 60 and 75 years old with lung cancer. Material for sequencing was PBMCs. This chain connects TRBV25-1 to TRBJ1-2; 7 positions agree with TRBD1. The CDR3 is CASSTRQGLGGYTF. Written as DNA, the CDR3 is TGTGCCAGCAGTACACGACAGGGTCTAGGAGGCTACACCTTC.